The 10 T cell receptor beta chains listed next were all sequenced from one sample in a study of T-cell memory formation after mild COVID-19 (TCRdb year 2021). The library was prepared using 5' RACE. Data came from an Illumina NovaSeq 6000. TCRdb reprocessing: public reads trimmed at Q25 with fastp, clones called with MiXCR, in-frame beta chains kept. All rows with the same CDR3 protein become a single entry with the most common DNA and genes. Counted in this sample were approximately 45,000 distinct CDR3 sequences; 6% to 7% of them appeared once. The ten top clones hold roughly 0.79% of the sample. The sample consisted of PBMCs or a T cell subset sorted from them (not recorded which). The receptors originated from an adult who had mild COVID-19 (a few samples of this study predate the infection). The sample titles of this study are shuffled in the database, so cell type and time point are left out.

The chain has TRBV6-6 and TRBJ1-1; TRBD1 is a possible D gene (6 bases). The CDR3 length is 12 residues. V was trimmed by 4 bases and J by 7 bases, leaving 10 bases between them. In germline, CDR1 is MNHNY, CDR2 SVGAGI (reference sequence). CDR3 nucleotide sequence: TGTGCCAGCAGTTGGGGGCGGAATGAAGCTTTCTTT. Its protein is CASSWGRNEAFF.

This clonotype was observed many times. This sequence joins TRBV25-1 and TRBJ1-3, with 7 positions matching TRBD1. Trimming took 3 bases from V and 2 from J; bases not matched to a gene: 4. The CDR3 loop spans 15 amino acids. Germline lookup yields CDR1 MGHDK and CDR2 SYGVNS. The CDR3, as DNA: TGTGCCAGCAGTGACCCGACAGGGACTGGAAACACCATATATTTT. It translates to CASSDPTGTGNTIYF.

The sample holds many counts of this clonotype. This chain links TRBV10-3 with TRBJ2-5; 9 nucleotides match TRBD2. Germline V gene sequence: CDR1 ENHRY, CDR2 SYGVKD. Germline trimming cut 3 bases from V and 5 bases from J; bases unmatched to any gene: 7. This CDR3 comprises 15 residues. CDR3 nucleotides: TGTGCCATCAGTGATTTGCGGGGGGGCGCGGAGACCCAGTACTTC. This sequence encodes CAISDLRGGAETQYF.

This sequence joins TRBV15 and TRBJ1-2; D is possibly TRBD1 (6 bases). The V gene's germline CDR1 is LNHNV and CDR2 YYDKDF (reference sequence). The CDR3 covers 14 residues. V lost 3 bases and J 8 bases, leaving 16 bases between the germline ends. The CDR3 bases are TGTGCCACCAGCAGGGAAGGGGGGGCGTTCGGCTACACCTTC. This gives the protein CATSREGGAFGYTF.

The chain is built from TRBV19 and TRBJ1-1; D perhaps matches TRBD1 (5 bases). This CDR3 has 14 amino acids. Trimming shortened V by 7 bases and J by 1 base, and 13 bases separated the two germline ends. CDR1 and CDR2 from the germline V gene are LNHDA and SQIVND (reference sequence). The CDR3 bases are TGTGCCAGTATGAGGGGCCGGGGGAACACTGAAGCTTTCTTT. Translation: CASMRGRGNTEAFF.

This chain joins TRBV11-2 and TRBJ1-2, with TRBD1 matching 8 bases. Germline V lookup: CDR1 SGHAT, CDR2 FQNNGV. The CDR3 runs to 15 residues. Unmatched junction bases numbered 10, after V lost 2 bases and J lost 8 bases. The CDR3 region has the DNA TGTGCCAGCAGCTTAATTCCCCTGACAGGGGTGGGCTACACCTTC. It codes for CASSLIPLTGVGYTF.

There are many counts of this clonotype. The chain carries TRBV7-2 and TRBJ2-7, with TRBD2 matching 13 bases. Trimming at V came to 2 bases and at J to 4 bases, leaving 5 bases not matched to a gene. Germline-derived CDR1 and CDR2 are SGHTA and FQGNSA. The CDR3 runs to 16 residues. DNA of the CDR3: TGTGCCAGCAGCTTAACTAGCGGGAGGGCCATTTACGAGCAGTACTTC. Translated, it gives CASSLTSGRAIYEQYF.

In its sample, this clonotype was seen many times. J is TRBJ2-5 and V is TRBV6-1; the match to TRBD1 covers 7 bases. CDR3 length: 13 amino acids. V shed 4 bases and J 4 bases; nucleotides not matched to a gene: 3. The germline CDR1 and CDR2 sequences are MNHNS and SASEGT. The CDR3 sequence is CASSVQGIETQYF. The CDR3, as DNA: TGTGCCAGCAGTGTACAGGGGATAGAGACCCAGTACTTC.

This clonotype was observed a handful of times. The V gene is TRBV4-3, the J gene TRBJ2-7; D is tentatively TRBD1 or TRBD2 (5 bases each). CDR1 is LGHNA and CDR2 is YSLEER in the germline V gene. The CDR3 is 13 residues long. V was pared by 6 bases and J by 5 bases, with 14 bases between. The CDR3 protein is CASSRDLRDEQYF. The CDR3 DNA reads as TGCGCCAGCAGTCGGGACCTCCGGGACGAGCAGTACTTC.

This clonotype appeared a few times. This rearrangement joins TRBV29-1 to TRBJ1-3; weak D call: TRBD1 (6 bases). V lost 4 bases, J lost 3 bases, and 16 bases lay in between. Germline assignment: CDR1 SQVTM and CDR2 ANQGSEA. This CDR3 spans 15 amino acids. CDR3 region: CSVAAGALDGNTIYF. In nucleotides, the CDR3 is TGCAGCGTTGCCGCGGGGGCTCTTGATGGAAACACCATATATTTT.